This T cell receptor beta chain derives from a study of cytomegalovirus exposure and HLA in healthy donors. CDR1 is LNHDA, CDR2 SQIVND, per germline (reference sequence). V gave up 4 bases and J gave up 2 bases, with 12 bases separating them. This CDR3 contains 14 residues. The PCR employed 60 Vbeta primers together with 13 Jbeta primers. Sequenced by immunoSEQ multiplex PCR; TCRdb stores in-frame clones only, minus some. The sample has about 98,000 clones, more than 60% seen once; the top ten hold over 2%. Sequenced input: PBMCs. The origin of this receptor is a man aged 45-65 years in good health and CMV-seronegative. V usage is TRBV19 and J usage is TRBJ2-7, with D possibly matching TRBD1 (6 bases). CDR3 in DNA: TGTGCCAGTAGTAGGGGGACACCGACCTACGAGCAGTACTTC. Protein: CASSRGTPTYEQYF.